The 32 T cell receptor beta chains below all came from one sample that was sequenced in a study of vaccination and CD4 T cells after COVID-19. The Oncomine TCR Beta short-read assay sequenced DNA from cultured CD4+ T cells. MiXCR, applied by TCRdb to the PCR reads, yields one record per CDR3 protein. The profile shows just under 20,000 distinct CDR3 sequences, 42% of them singletons. Which antigens these TCRs recognize remains unknown. Treatment defined: roughly ten-day PBMC culture with coronavirus spike peptide pools or control peptides (ViraFEST assay). The sample consisted of CD4+ T cells from blood, cultured in vitro, taken before SARS-CoV-2 vaccination. The receptors shown here come from a human donor who received a COVID-19 vaccine.

This clonotype was observed a few times. This chain links TRBV24-1 with TRBJ2-7; no firm D call. The V end lost 5 bases, the J end lost 3 bases, and 16 bases lay between the germline ends. Germline CDR1 KGHDR, CDR2 SFDVKD. The CDR3 contains 15 residues. For the CDR3, the DNA is TGTGCCACCAGTGGTGGGTCATCGACAAACTACGAGCAGTACTTC. Translation: CATSGGSSTNYEQYF.

This clonotype was found a few times. The chain carries TRBV24-1 and TRBJ2-2; D may be TRBD2 (6 bases). Trimming stripped 8 bases from V and 4 bases from J, with 13 bases between. Germline assignment: CDR1 KGHDR and CDR2 SFDVKD. This CDR3 has 14 amino acids. Here the CDR3 DNA reads TGTGCCACCACATCCGGGGGTTCCACCGGGGAGCTGTTTTTT. This codes for CATTSGGSTGELFF.

The chain employs TRBV18 and TRBJ2-1; 8 bases are a match to TRBD2. This CDR3 is built from 17 residues. The V gene's germline CDR1 is KGHSH and CDR2 LQKENI. V dropped 3 bases and J dropped 4; count of bases not matched to a gene: 11. The CDR3 DNA follows: TGTGCCAGCTCACCGACCCGGTTTAGCGGGGAGTACAATGAGCAGTTCTTC. The encoded protein is CASSPTRFSGEYNEQFF.

V is TRBV6-4 and J is TRBJ2-5; 10 bases are a match to TRBD2. Germline CDR1 MRHNA, CDR2 SNTAGT. V gave up 9 bases and J gave up 2 bases; unmatched junction bases: 9. The CDR3 sequence is 15 residues long. As DNA, the CDR3 is TGTGCCAGTTTACCGGGACTAGCGCCTCAAGAGACCCAGTACTTC. Residues: CASLPGLAPQETQYF.

This clonotype has just a few counts. The chain carries TRBV7-6 and TRBJ1-2; D is ambiguous. The CDR3 contains 11 residues. CDR1 and CDR2 (germline): SGHVS, FNYEAQ. V lost 5 bases to trimming and J lost 8 bases, with 9 bases between them. The CDR3 coding sequence is TGTGCCAGCAGCCCCCTAAGGGGCTACACCTTC. This sequence encodes CASSPLRGYTF.

This clonotype was recorded a few times. The V and J genes are TRBV27 and TRBJ2-7, with a possible D match to TRBD1 (6 bases). This CDR3 has 15 residues. V lost 4 bases to trimming and J lost 0 bases, with 13 bases between them. Germline V gene sequence: CDR1 MNHEY, CDR2 SMNVEV (reference sequence). Here the CDR3 DNA reads TGTGCCAGCAGTTCCGGACAGACCTACTCCTACGAGCAGTACTTC. This encodes CASSSGQTYSYEQYF.

The chain couples TRBV6-1 to TRBJ1-2; 9 bases match TRBD1. The CDR3 consists of 13 residues. The germline V gene encodes CDR1 MNHNS and CDR2 SASEGT. J was trimmed by 3 bases and V by 7 bases; bases with no gene match: 3. CDR3 DNA sequence: TGTGCCAGCACCCGGGACAGGGACTATGGCTACACCTTC. Protein product: CASTRDRDYGYTF.

The J gene is TRBJ1-1, the V gene TRBV12-3 or TRBV12-4, with 9 nucleotides matching TRBD1. V lost 5 bases and J lost 5; bases outside the gene matches: 9. The CDR3 covers 15 residues. CDR3 region: CASSPTGTGRTEAFF. The CDR3 coding sequence is TGTGCCAGCAGTCCCACTGGGACAGGGAGGACTGAAGCTTTCTTT.

This clonotype was seen a few times. The CDR3 DNA is TGTGCCAGCAGCTTCCCGGGACAGGGGGTTGGCACTGAAGCTTTCTTT. Its translation is CASSFPGQGVGTEAFF. The chain is built from TRBV11-2 and TRBJ1-1; 11 bases fit TRBD1. This CDR3 spans 16 amino acids. CDR1 and CDR2 from the germline V gene are SGHAT and FQNNGV. J gave up 4 bases and V 3 bases, and 7 bases lay outside the gene matches.

V gene TRBV4-2 combines with J gene TRBJ1-2, with a weak D call TRBD1 (5 bases). V gave up 0 bases and J gave up 8 bases, with 13 bases separating them. CDR1 is LGHNA, CDR2 YNFKEQ, per germline. The CDR3 is made up of 14 amino acids. The DNA of the CDR3 is TGTGCCAGCAGCCAAGATCGGACACGAGGCGGCTACACCTTC. Protein sequence: CASSQDRTRGGYTF.

This clonotype showed up just a few times. The rearrangement uses TRBV19 and TRBJ2-1; D is unclear. The CDR3 length is 9 residues. Germline lookup yields CDR1 LNHDA and CDR2 SQIVND (reference sequence). Trimming removed 6 bases from V and 6 bases from J, with 0 bases in between. The CDR3 is CASSNEQFF. CDR3 DNA sequence: TGTGCCAGTAGCAATGAGCAGTTCTTC.

The rearrangement joins TRBV5-4 to TRBJ2-7; 9 bases align to TRBD2. Germline V lookup: CDR1 SGHNT, CDR2 YYREEE (reference sequence). CDR3 length: 15 residues. V shed 2 bases, J shed 7 bases, and the junction held 10 bases outside the gene matches. CDR3 loop: CASSLTAGLAGEQYF. CDR3 coding DNA: TGTGCCAGCAGCTTAACCGCCGGCCTAGCGGGGGAGCAGTACTTC.

This sequence joins TRBV10-1 and TRBJ2-3; D is possibly TRBD2 (6 bases). Trimming cost V 3 bases and J 3 bases, with 13 bases left between them. Germline assignment: CDR1 WNHNN and CDR2 SYGVQD (reference sequence). There are 15 residues in the CDR3. The CDR3 region is CASSDSGLETDTQYF. The CDR3 DNA sequence: TGCGCCAGCAGTGATTCGGGACTTGAGACAGATACGCAGTATTTT.

The gene calls are TRBV30 and TRBJ2-2, with TRBD1 identical over 11 bases. There are 15 residues in the CDR3. The V gene end was trimmed by 6 bases and the J gene end by 5 bases; junction bases not matched to a gene: 8. Germline-derived CDR1 and CDR2 are GTSNPN and SVGIG (reference sequence). The CDR3 DNA is TGTGCCTGCCGGGACAGGGGGAAAAGTACCGGGGAGCTGTTTTTT. Translated, it gives CACRDRGKSTGELFF.

In its sample, this clonotype was seen a few times. This sequence joins TRBV7-9 and TRBJ1-2; D perhaps matches TRBD1 (6 bases). The CDR3 is 19 amino acids. Germline V lookup: CDR1 SEHNR, CDR2 FQNEAQ (reference sequence). The V and J ends lost 5 bases and 5 bases respectively, with 30 bases between them. CDR3 in DNA: TGTGCCAGCAGCCCGGGGGGGCGGGGCCCCGCCCGGGTAAAATATGGCTACACCTTC. The encoded protein is CASSPGGRGPARVKYGYTF.

V and J are TRBV20-1 and TRBJ1-5; the D gene is possibly TRBD1 (5 bases). V was cut by 0 bases and J by 4 bases, with 19 bases left in between. The CDR3 is made up of 17 amino acids. In germline, CDR1 is DFQATT, CDR2 SNEGSKA (reference sequence). CDR3 DNA sequence: TGCAGTGCTAGAGATCCGGTTGGGCGGGGCCAAAATCAGCCCCAGCATTTT. As protein: CSARDPVGRGQNQPQHF.

The rearrangement joins TRBV5-1 to TRBJ2-5; D perhaps matches TRBD2 (5 bases). The V gene lost 4 bases and the J gene lost 5 bases, with 12 bases spanning the gap. This CDR3 comprises 13 residues. In germline, CDR1 is SGHRS, CDR2 YFSETQ. Here the CDR3 DNA reads TGCGCCAGCAGCATCGAGGGTGGGGAGACCCAGTACTTC. Amino acids: CASSIEGGETQYF.

The sample holds a few counts of this clonotype. The gene calls are TRBV2 and TRBJ1-2; D remains ambiguous. Germline V lookup: CDR1 SNHLY, CDR2 FYNNEI. This CDR3 spans 12 amino acids. V was clipped by 6 bases and J by 5 bases, with 10 bases between them. The CDR3 coding sequence is TGTGCCAGCAGCATTGGACCTTATGGCTACACCTTC. The encoded protein is CASSIGPYGYTF. The variable domain in full, with the rest retrieved from reference TRBV2 and TRBJ1-2, is EPEVTQTPSHQVTQMGQEVILRCVPISNHLYFYWYRQILGQKVEFLVSFYNNEISEKSEIFDDQFSVERPDGSNFTLKIRSTKLEDSAMYFCASSIGPYGYTFGSGTRLTVV.

The chain has TRBV24-1 and TRBJ2-5; D is undetermined. The germline V gene has CDR1 KGHDR and CDR2 SFDVKD. V lost 5 bases to trimming and J lost 1 base, with 10 bases between them. CDR3 size: 14 residues. CDR3 sequence reads: CATSAARTQETQYF. CDR3 nucleotide sequence: TGTGCCACCAGTGCGGCACGGACCCAAGAGACCCAGTACTTC.

The V call is TRBV27, the J call TRBJ1-1, with a weak D call TRBD1 (5 bases). The CDR3 consists of 15 residues. Germline lookup yields CDR1 MNHEY and CDR2 SMNVEV (reference sequence). The V end was cut by 4 bases, the J end by 3 bases, with 15 bases between. The CDR3 DNA follows: TGTGCCAGCAGTTCCCCCTCCGGGACGGACACTGAAGCTTTCTTT. Its translation: CASSSPSGTDTEAFF.

V gene TRBV6-1 combines with J gene TRBJ2-5; maybe TRBD2 (6 bases). The germline V gene has CDR1 MNHNS and CDR2 SASEGT. The CDR3 loop spans 16 amino acids. Trimming removed 1 base from V and 3 bases from J, with 15 bases in between. The CDR3 reads CASSEGVVGLKETQYF. CDR3 in DNA: TGTGCCAGCAGTGAAGGGGTGGTGGGACTGAAAGAGACCCAGTACTTC.

The rearrangement links TRBV3-1 to TRBJ1-2; the match to TRBD1 covers 12 bases. CDR3 length: 15 amino acids. Trimming removed 4 bases from V and 5 bases from J; junction bases left unmatched: 5. The germline CDR1 and CDR2 sequences are LGHDT and YNNKEL (reference sequence). The CDR3 sequence: CASSRGTGGTYGYTF. CDR3 in DNA: TGTGCCAGCAGCCGAGGGACAGGGGGCACGTATGGCTACACCTTC.

DNA of the CDR3: TGCAGTGCTGGTCTAGCGGGGGGCCCAGATACGCAGTATTTT. Its translation is CSAGLAGGPDTQYF. V usage is TRBV20-1 and J usage is TRBJ2-3; 11 bases match TRBD2. The CDR3 covers 14 residues. V lost 5 bases to trimming and J lost 4 bases; unmatched junction nucleotides: 5. The germline V gene encodes CDR1 DFQATT and CDR2 SNEGSKA (reference sequence).

A few counts support this clonotype. This chain connects TRBV6-1 to TRBJ1-2; D is possibly TRBD1 (5 bases). Per germline, CDR1 MNHNS and CDR2 SASEGT. The CDR3 runs 17 residues. Trimming removed 1 base from V and 2 bases from J, with 17 bases in between. CDR3 sequence reads: CASSEEGVRRLNYGYTF. The CDR3 nucleotides read TGTGCCAGCAGTGAAGAAGGGGTCCGGCGGCTCAACTATGGCTACACCTTC.

The chain recombines TRBV11-2 with TRBJ2-4; 7 bases align to TRBD1. Germline V gene data show CDR1 as SGHAT and CDR2 as FQNNGV. The CDR3 consists of 18 residues. The trim removed 4 bases at V and 1 base at J, leaving 13 bases unmatched. DNA for the CDR3: TGTGCCAGCAGCTACCGGGCCAGGGGGTTCCTGGCCAAAAACATTCAGTACTTC. Amino acids: CASSYRARGFLAKNIQYF.

This clonotype was seen a handful of times. CDR3 nucleotides: TGTGCCAGCAGCTTAACCCACACAGATACGCAGTATTTT. Translating it yields CASSLTHTDTQYF. The rearrangement joins TRBV7-6 to TRBJ2-3; D not certain. The CDR3 has 13 amino acids. V lost 2 bases to trimming and J lost 2 bases, with 5 bases between them. Germline assignment: CDR1 SGHVS and CDR2 FNYEAQ.

This clonotype was recorded a few times. The chain employs TRBV7-3 and TRBJ2-1; 7 bases are a match to TRBD1. The V and J ends lost 5 bases and 1 base, in that order; junction bases with no gene match: 5. Germline values: CDR1 SGHTA, CDR2 FQGTGA. CDR3 length: 15 amino acids. The CDR3 loop is CASSKGQSSYNEQFF. DNA for the CDR3: TGTGCCAGCAGCAAGGGACAGTCTTCCTACAATGAGCAGTTCTTC.

Regarding this clonotype: Possible read error: a much larger clone is one base away. The rearrangement joins TRBV20-1 to TRBJ1-2, with D unresolved. The germline V gene has CDR1 DFQATT and CDR2 SNEGSKA (reference sequence). This CDR3 comprises 13 residues. Written as DNA, the CDR3 is TGCAGTGCTAAGGACTGGGCTGGCTATGGCTACGCCTTC. This encodes CSAKDWAGYGYAF.

The chain uses TRBV5-8 and TRBJ2-7, with D tentatively TRBD1 (5 bases). Looked up from germline, CDR1 is SGHTS and CDR2 is YDEGEE. Trimming pared 0 bases from V and 4 bases from J, leaving 11 bases between. This CDR3 region has 14 residues. CDR3 region: CASSLGQGLYEQYF. The DNA for the CDR3 is TGTGCCAGCAGCTTGGGTCAGGGTTTATACGAGCAGTACTTC.

V is TRBV24-1 and J is TRBJ2-3, with D tentatively TRBD1 (5 bases). V gave up 9 bases and J gave up 0 bases, with 9 bases separating them. CDR1 and CDR2 from the germline V gene are KGHDR and SFDVKD. The CDR3 is 13 residues long. The CDR3 protein is CATGQGSTDTQYF. The DNA for the CDR3 is TGTGCCACCGGCCAGGGTAGCACAGATACGCAGTATTTT.

This clonotype was seen only once. This chain connects TRBV4-2 to TRBJ2-3, with D uncertain. V was clipped by 5 bases and J by 2 bases, with 14 bases between them. The CDR3 extends over 15 amino acids. The germline V gene has CDR1 LGHNA and CDR2 YNFKEQ. The CDR3 DNA is TGTGCCAGCAGCAGCTCCTTGCGGAACACAGATACGCAGTATTTT. Protein product: CASSSSLRNTDTQYF.

The chain combines TRBV20-1 with TRBJ2-7; unclear D gene. CDR1 and CDR2 from the germline V gene are DFQATT and SNEGSKA (reference sequence). The CDR3 sequence is 11 residues long. With 7 bases removed from V and 1 base from J, the gap between germline ends came to 8 bases. CDR3 loop: CSVAASYEQYF. CDR3 DNA: TGCAGTGTGGCGGCTTCCTACGAGCAGTACTTC.